The 21 T cell receptor beta chains below come from one sample, sequenced in a study of spatial heterogeneity in lung cancer. TCRdb fed the 5' RACE reads into MiXCR, producing one record per CDR3 protein. The table shows 25,000 to 35,000 distinct CDR3 sequences, with around 8.4% occurring only once. The time point here: sample taken at primary tumor resection. Whole RNA, isolated from tumor, nontumor lung or frozen PBMC, was sequenced without prior sorting. The specimen was PBMCs, collected at surgery. All receptors derive from a female donor with early-stage non-small cell lung cancer.

The CDR3 DNA sequence: TGTGCCAGCAAGTGGGACAGTAATAATTCACCCCTCCACTTT. Encoded protein: CASKWDSNNSPLHF. The genes are TRBV6-6 and TRBJ1-6; 7 bases match TRBD1. Germline V CDR1 and CDR2: MNHNY, SVGAGI (reference sequence). The CDR3 runs to 14 residues. Germline trimming cut 7 bases from V and 5 bases from J; bases unmatched to any gene: 5.

This clonotype was counted a few times. This chain joins TRBV5-1 and TRBJ2-7; 13 positions agree with TRBD2. Germline V lookup: CDR1 SGHRS, CDR2 YFSETQ. After removal of 3 bases from V and 3 bases from J, the junction contained 3 bases not matched to a gene. This CDR3 contains 15 residues. The CDR3 DNA follows: TGCGCCAGCAGCTACGGGACTAGCGGGAACTACGAGCAGTACGTC. Amino acid sequence: CASSYGTSGNYEQYV.

This clonotype occurred a few times. This chain links TRBV30 with TRBJ2-7, with no clear D. Germline V gene sequence: CDR1 GTSNPN, CDR2 SVGIG (reference sequence). This CDR3 comprises 10 residues. Here the CDR3 reads CEWALYEQYV. CDR3 coding DNA: TGTGAATGGGCCCTATACGAGCAGTACGTC.

This clonotype came up many times. V and J are TRBV4-1 and TRBJ2-3, with D maybe TRBD1 (5 bases). Germline V CDR1 and CDR2: MGHRA, YSYEKL. V lost 1 base and J lost 6, with 14 bases in between. The CDR3 is 15 residues long. CDR3 in DNA: TGCGCCAGCAGCCAAGCCCCAATAGGGGCGGATACGCAGTATTTT. Translation gives CASSQAPIGADTQYF.

At least ten counts were recorded for this clonotype. The chain combines TRBV29-1 with TRBJ1-1; D may be TRBD1 (6 bases). The ends were cut back, 5 bases at V and 1 base at J, with 11 bases in the middle. The CDR3 sequence is 13 residues long. The germline V gene has CDR1 SQVTM and CDR2 ANQGSEA. The CDR3 here is CSVQKGQNTEAFF. The CDR3, as DNA: TGCAGCGTTCAAAAGGGACAGAACACTGAAGCTTTCTTT.

This clonotype has ten or more counts. The rearrangement uses TRBV12-3 or TRBV12-4 and TRBJ1-5; TRBD1 might be the D (5 bases). V was clipped by 1 base and J by 1 base, with 8 bases between them. This CDR3 has 15 residues. The CDR3 coding sequence is TGTGCCAGCAGTTTAGTTTGGGGGAGCAATCAGCCCCAGCATTTT. Translation gives CASSLVWGSNQPQHF.

This clonotype appeared many times. The chain is built from TRBV5-1 and TRBJ2-7; D gene ambiguous. This CDR3 contains 11 residues. Germline values: CDR1 SGHRS, CDR2 YFSETQ. Trimming left V 7 bases short and J 3 bases short, with 8 bases between. CDR3: CASSDGYEQYF. DNA for the CDR3: TGCGCCAGCTCGGACGGCTACGAGCAGTACTTC.

This clonotype was observed at least ten times. The chain couples TRBV12-3 or TRBV12-4 to TRBJ2-1; no clear D gene. The CDR3 covers 11 residues. V was trimmed by 2 bases and J by 5 bases, leaving 1 base between them. The CDR3, as DNA: TGTGCCAGCAGTTTACACAATGAGCAGTTCTTC. Translated, it gives CASSLHNEQFF.

This clonotype came up many times. This chain connects TRBV11-3 to TRBJ2-2; D is possibly TRBD1 (5 bases). V lost 4 bases and J 2 bases, leaving 8 bases between the germline ends. Germline assignment: CDR1 SGHNT and CDR2 YENEEA. This CDR3 comprises 14 residues. CDR3 sequence reads: CASSSRGNTGELFF. The DNA of the CDR3 is TGTGCCAGCAGCTCAAGGGGTAACACCGGGGAGCTGTTTTTT. Looking up the rest from reference TRBV11-3 and TRBJ2-2 gives the full variable domain: EAGVVQSPRYKIIEKKQPVAFWCNPISGHNTLYWYLQNLGQGPELLIRYENEEAVDDSQLPKDRFSAERLKGVDSTLKIQPAELGDSAVYLCASSSRGNTGELFFGEGSRLTVL.

This clonotype has a count of ten or more. This chain connects TRBV10-3 to TRBJ1-5; D unresolved. This CDR3 comprises 13 residues. Germline CDR1 reads ENHRY; CDR2 reads SYGVKD. The ends were cut back, 10 bases at V and 1 base at J, with 11 bases in the middle. CDR3 in DNA: TGTGCCAGCCAGTGGGCGAGCAATCAGCCCCAGCATTTT. This codes for CASQWASNQPQHF.

This chain links TRBV12-3 or TRBV12-4 with TRBJ1-5; perhaps TRBD1 as D (5 bases). This CDR3 contains 13 residues. V was clipped by 6 bases and J by 6 bases, with 12 bases between them. Here the CDR3 DNA reads TGTGCCAGCAGCCTGGGGGGGGGTCAGCCCCAGCATTTT. Translating gives CASSLGGGQPQHF.

This clonotype was picked up a small number of times. The V gene is TRBV5-1, the J gene TRBJ2-7, with 7 bases aligning to TRBD1. The CDR3 totals 17 residues. Germline CDR1 reads SGHRS; CDR2 reads YFSETQ. The trim removed 0 bases at V and 3 bases at J, leaving 12 bases unmatched. CDR3 in DNA: TGCGCCAGCAGCTTGGGTCCAGACAGGGTGAGGGGCTACGAGCAGTACTTC. Protein sequence: CASSLGPDRVRGYEQYF. Filled out from reference TRBV5-1 and TRBJ2-7, the complete variable domain reads KAGVTQTPRYLIKTRGQQVTLSCSPISGHRSVSWYQQTPGQGLQFLFEYFSETQRNKGNFPGRFSGRQFSNSRSEMNVSTLELGDSALYLCASSLGPDRVRGYEQYFGPGTRLTVT.

There are many counts of this clonotype. The chain uses TRBV4-1 and TRBJ2-5, with TRBD2 matching over 7 bases. This CDR3 contains 14 residues. CDR1 MGHRA and CDR2 YSYEKL come from the germline V gene. The V gene end was trimmed by 1 base and the J gene end by 1 base; junction bases not matched to a gene: 0. CDR3 amino acids: CASSQGTSQETQYF. CDR3 nucleotide sequence: TGCGCCAGCAGCCAAGGGACTAGCCAAGAGACCCAGTACTTC.

This clonotype was recorded at least ten times. The V gene is TRBV6-5, the J gene TRBJ1-5; the D gene is possibly TRBD1 (5 bases). Germline-derived CDR1 and CDR2 are MNHEY and SVGAGI. Trimming left V 7 bases short and J 4 bases short, with 17 bases between. This CDR3 is 15 amino acids long. CDR3 bases: TGTGCCAGCAAAAGGACACTCTACGGGAATCAGCCCCAGCATTTT. Its translation is CASKRTLYGNQPQHF.

This clonotype has only a few counts. The rearrangement joins TRBV20-1 to TRBJ2-3; D is perhaps TRBD2 (6 bases). With 1 base removed from V and 4 bases from J, the gap between germline ends came to 9 bases. Germline CDR1 and CDR2: DFQATT and SNEGSKA (reference sequence). The CDR3 contains 13 residues. DNA for the CDR3: TGCAGTGCTAGAGTGGGGGGACCAGATACGCAGTATTTT. Translating it yields CSARVGGPDTQYF.

This clonotype was observed many times. The CDR3 region has the DNA TGTGCCATCAGAGACAACTACGAGCAGTACTTC. It is translated as CAIRDNYEQYF. This chain uses TRBV10-3 with TRBJ2-7; no clear D. Germline V gene data show CDR1 as ENHRY and CDR2 as SYGVKD. The CDR3 runs to 11 residues. The V end lost 6 bases, the J end lost 3 bases, and 6 bases lay between the germline ends.

This clonotype was seen many times. The chain combines TRBV20-1 with TRBJ1-2; D remains unclear. The germline V gene encodes CDR1 DFQATT and CDR2 SNEGSKA (reference sequence). CDR3 length: 11 residues. Trimming removed 6 bases at V and 5 bases at J, with 10 bases between. CDR3: CSASEGYGYTF. The CDR3 DNA follows: TGCAGTGCAAGCGAGGGTTATGGCTACACCTTC.

This clonotype was observed many times. This chain joins TRBV6-1 and TRBJ1-2, with a tentative D call TRBD1 (6 bases). The germline gives CDR1 MNHNS, CDR2 SASEGT. This CDR3 has 13 amino acids. With 4 bases removed from V and 8 bases from J, the gap between germline ends came to 14 bases. CDR3: CASSVVQGSGYTF. DNA of the CDR3: TGTGCCAGCAGTGTAGTACAGGGTTCCGGCTACACCTTC.

As for this clonotype: An end of the junction differs from the germline gene, which may be a read error. This chain connects TRBV4-2 to TRBJ1-6; D is perhaps TRBD1 (5 bases). Per the germline V gene, CDR1 is LGHNA and CDR2 is YNFKEQ. The CDR3 loop spans 19 amino acids. The CDR3 DNA reads TGTGCCAGAAGCCAAGACCGGGACCAAACCGTCTCCTATAATTCACCCCTCCACTTT. Protein: CARSQDRDQTVSYNSPLHF.

The rearrangement links TRBV6-4 to TRBJ2-3, with 7 bases that match TRBD2. This CDR3 contains 14 residues. CDR1 and CDR2 from the germline V gene are MRHNA and SNTAGT. V trimming: 6 bases; J trimming: 1 base; junction bases outside the gene matches: 4. DNA for the CDR3: TGTGCCAGCAGCCCAGGGAGGGGCACAGATACGCAGTATTTT. Protein product: CASSPGRGTDTQYF.

This clonotype was seen ten or more times. The chain combines TRBV12-5 with TRBJ2-1, with no clear D. The CDR3 totals 14 residues. V lost 1 base, J lost 6 bases, and 10 bases lay in between. Germline-derived CDR1 and CDR2 are LGHNT and FRNRAP. CDR3 DNA: TGTGCTAGTGGTTTGGAGCCGTCAGGCAATGAGCAGTTCTTC. Encoded protein: CASGLEPSGNEQFF.